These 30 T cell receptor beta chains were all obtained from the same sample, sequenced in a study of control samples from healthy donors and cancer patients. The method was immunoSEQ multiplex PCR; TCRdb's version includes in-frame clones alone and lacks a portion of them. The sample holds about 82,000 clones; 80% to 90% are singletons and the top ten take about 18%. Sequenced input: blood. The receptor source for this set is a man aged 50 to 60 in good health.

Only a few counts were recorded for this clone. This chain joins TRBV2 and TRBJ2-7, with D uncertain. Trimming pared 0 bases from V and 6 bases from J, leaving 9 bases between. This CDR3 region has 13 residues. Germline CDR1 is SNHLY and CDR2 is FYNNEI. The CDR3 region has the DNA TGTGCCAGCAGTGAAGCGCATATTTCCGAGCAGTACTTC. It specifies CASSEAHISEQYF.

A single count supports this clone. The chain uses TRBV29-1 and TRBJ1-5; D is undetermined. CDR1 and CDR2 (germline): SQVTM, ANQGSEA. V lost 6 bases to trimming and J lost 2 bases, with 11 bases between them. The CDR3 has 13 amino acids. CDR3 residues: CSVGPGGNQPQHF. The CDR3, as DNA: TGCAGCGTAGGACCGGGAGGCAATCAGCCCCAGCATTTT. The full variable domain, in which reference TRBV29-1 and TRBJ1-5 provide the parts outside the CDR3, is SAVISQKPSRDICQRGTSLTIQCQVDSQVTMMFWYRQQPGQSLTLIATANQGSEATYESGFVIDKFPISRPNLTFSTLTVSNMSPEDSSIYLCSVGPGGNQPQHFGDGTRLSIL.

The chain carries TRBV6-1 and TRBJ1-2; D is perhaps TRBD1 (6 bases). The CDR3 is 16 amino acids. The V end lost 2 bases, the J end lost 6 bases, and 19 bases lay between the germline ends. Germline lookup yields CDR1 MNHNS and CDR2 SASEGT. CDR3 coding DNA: TGTGCCAGCAGTGAAAACTTGGGCCAGGGGTCTCATGGCTACACCTTC. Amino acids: CASSENLGQGSHGYTF.

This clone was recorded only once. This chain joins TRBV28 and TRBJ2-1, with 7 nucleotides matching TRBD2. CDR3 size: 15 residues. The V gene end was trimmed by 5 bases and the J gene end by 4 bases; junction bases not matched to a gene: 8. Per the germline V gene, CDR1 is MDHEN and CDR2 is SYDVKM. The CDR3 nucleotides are TGTGCCAGCAGTGCCCTTGGGGGAGGGTACAATGAGCAGTTCTTC. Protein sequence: CASSALGGGYNEQFF. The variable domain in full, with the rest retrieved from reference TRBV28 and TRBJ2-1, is DVKVTQSSRYLVKRTGEKVFLECVQDMDHENMFWYRQDPGLGLRLIYFSYDVKMKEKGDIPEGYSVSREKKERFSLILESASTNQTSMYLCASSALGGGYNEQFFGPGTRLTVL.

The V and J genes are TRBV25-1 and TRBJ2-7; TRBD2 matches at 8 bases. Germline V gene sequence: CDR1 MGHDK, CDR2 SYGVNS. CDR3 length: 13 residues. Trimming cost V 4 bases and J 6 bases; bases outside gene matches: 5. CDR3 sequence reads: CASSGRGGTEQYF. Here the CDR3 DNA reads TGTGCCAGCAGTGGCCGGGGGGGGACCGAGCAGTACTTC.

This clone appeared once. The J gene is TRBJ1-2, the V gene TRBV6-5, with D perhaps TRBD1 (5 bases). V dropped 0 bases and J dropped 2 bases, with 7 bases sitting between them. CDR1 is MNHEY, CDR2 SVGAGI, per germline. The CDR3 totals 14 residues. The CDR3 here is CASSYSRQNYGYTF. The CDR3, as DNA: TGTGCCAGCAGTTACTCGAGACAGAACTATGGCTACACCTTC.

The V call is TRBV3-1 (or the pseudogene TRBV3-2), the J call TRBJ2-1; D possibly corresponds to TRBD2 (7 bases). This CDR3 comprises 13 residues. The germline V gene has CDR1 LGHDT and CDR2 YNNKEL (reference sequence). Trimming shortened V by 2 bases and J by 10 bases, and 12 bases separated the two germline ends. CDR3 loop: CASSQRGGGEQFF. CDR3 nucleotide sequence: TGTGCCAGCAGCCAAAGGGGGGGAGGGGAGCAGTTCTTC.

The CDR3 DNA reads as TGTGCCAGCAGTTTTCAGGGTTTCGAGCAGTACGTC. Translated: CASSFQGFEQYV. The chain carries TRBV5-6 and TRBJ2-7, with D perhaps TRBD1 (5 bases). Germline V gene lookup returns CDR1 SGHDT and CDR2 YYEEEE. Trimming pared 5 bases from V and 6 bases from J, leaving 12 bases between. This CDR3 is built from 12 residues.

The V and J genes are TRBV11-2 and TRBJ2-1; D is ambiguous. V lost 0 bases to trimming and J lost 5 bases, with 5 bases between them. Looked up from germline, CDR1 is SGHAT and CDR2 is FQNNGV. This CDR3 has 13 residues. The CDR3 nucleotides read TGTGCCAGCAGCTTAGAGAGGCACAATGAGCAGTTCTTC. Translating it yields CASSLERHNEQFF.

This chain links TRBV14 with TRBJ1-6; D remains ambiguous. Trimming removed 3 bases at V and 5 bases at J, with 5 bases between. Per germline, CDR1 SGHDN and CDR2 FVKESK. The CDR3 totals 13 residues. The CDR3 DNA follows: TGTGCCAGCAGCCATGGGGATAATTCACCCCTCCACTTT. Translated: CASSHGDNSPLHF. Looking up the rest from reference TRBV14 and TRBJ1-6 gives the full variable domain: EAGVTQFPSHSVIEKGQTVTLRCDPISGHDNLYWYRRVMGKEIKFLLHFVKESKQDESGMPNNRFLAERTGGTYSTLKVQPAELEDSGVYFCASSHGDNSPLHFGNGTRLTVT.

This CDR3 reads CATSRAPRQEGNEKLFF. The CDR3, as DNA: TGTGCCACCAGCAGAGCGCCTAGACAGGAGGGTAATGAAAAACTGTTTTTT. The genes are TRBV15 and TRBJ1-4; perhaps TRBD1 as D (6 bases). The CDR3 is 17 amino acids. V was trimmed by 1 base and J by 4 bases, leaving 16 bases between them. Germline-derived CDR1 and CDR2 are LNHNV and YYDKDF (reference sequence).

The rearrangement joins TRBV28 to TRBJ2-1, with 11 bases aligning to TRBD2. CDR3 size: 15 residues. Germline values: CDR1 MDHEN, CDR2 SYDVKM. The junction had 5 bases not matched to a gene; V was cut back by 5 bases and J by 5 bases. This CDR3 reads CASSLLAGEHNEQFF. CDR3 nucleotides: TGTGCCAGCAGTCTACTAGCGGGAGAGCACAATGAGCAGTTCTTC.

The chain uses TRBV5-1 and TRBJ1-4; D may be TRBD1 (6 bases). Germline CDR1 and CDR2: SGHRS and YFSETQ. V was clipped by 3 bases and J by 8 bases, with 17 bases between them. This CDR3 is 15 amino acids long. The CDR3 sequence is CASSSNRLGGEKLFF. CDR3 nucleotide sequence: TGCGCCAGCAGCTCGAACAGGTTGGGGGGCGAAAAACTGTTTTTT. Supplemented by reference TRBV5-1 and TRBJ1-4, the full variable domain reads KAGVTQTPRYLIKTRGQQVTLSCSPISGHRSVSWYQQTPGQGLQFLFEYFSETQRNKGNFPGRFSGRQFSNSRSEMNVSTLELGDSALYLCASSSNRLGGEKLFFGSGTQLSVL.

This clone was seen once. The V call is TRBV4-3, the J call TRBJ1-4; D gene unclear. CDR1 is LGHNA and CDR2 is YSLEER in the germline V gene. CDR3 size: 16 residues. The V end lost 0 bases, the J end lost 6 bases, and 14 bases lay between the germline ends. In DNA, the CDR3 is TGCGCCAGCAGCCAAGATTTGGTTAGTTGGGATGAAAAACTGTTTTTT. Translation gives CASSQDLVSWDEKLFF.

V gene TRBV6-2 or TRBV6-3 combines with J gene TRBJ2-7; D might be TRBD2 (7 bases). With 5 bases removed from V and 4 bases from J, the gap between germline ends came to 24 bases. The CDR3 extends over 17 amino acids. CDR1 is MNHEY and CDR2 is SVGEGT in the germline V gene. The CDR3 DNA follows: TGTGCCAGCAGTACCCGACCCACAGGGAGGGCCCAGTACGAGCAGTACGTC. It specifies CASSTRPTGRAQYEQYV.

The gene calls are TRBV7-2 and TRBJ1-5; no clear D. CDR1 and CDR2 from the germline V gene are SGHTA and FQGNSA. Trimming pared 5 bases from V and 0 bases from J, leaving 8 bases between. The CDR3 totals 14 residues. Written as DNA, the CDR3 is TGTGCCAGCAGCCCAGGTTTTAGCAATCAGCCCCAGCATTTT. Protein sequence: CASSPGFSNQPQHF. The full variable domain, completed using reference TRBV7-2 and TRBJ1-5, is GAGVSQSPSNKVTEKGKDVELRCDPISGHTALYWYRQSLGQGLEFLIYFQGNSAPDKSGLPSDRFSAERTGGSVSTLTIQRTQQEDSAVYLCASSPGFSNQPQHFGDGTRLSIL.

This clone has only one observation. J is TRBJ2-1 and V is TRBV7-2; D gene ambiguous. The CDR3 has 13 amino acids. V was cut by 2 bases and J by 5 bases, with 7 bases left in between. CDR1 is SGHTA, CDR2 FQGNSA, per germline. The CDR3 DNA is TGTGCCAGCAGCTTACTCCGCGACAATGAGCAGTTCTTC. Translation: CASSLLRDNEQFF.

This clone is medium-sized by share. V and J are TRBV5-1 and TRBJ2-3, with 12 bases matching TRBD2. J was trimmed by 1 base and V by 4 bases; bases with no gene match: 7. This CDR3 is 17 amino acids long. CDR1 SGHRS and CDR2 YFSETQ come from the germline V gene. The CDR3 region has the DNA TGCGCCAGCAGCACGCTGACTAGCGGGAGAGGCACAGATACGCAGTATTTT. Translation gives CASSTLTSGRGTDTQYF.

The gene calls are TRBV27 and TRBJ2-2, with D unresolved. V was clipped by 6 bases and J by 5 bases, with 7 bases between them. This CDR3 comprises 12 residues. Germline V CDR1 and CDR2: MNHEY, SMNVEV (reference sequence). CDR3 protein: CASREWTGELFF. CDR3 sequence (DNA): TGTGCCAGCAGGGAATGGACCGGGGAGCTGTTTTTT.

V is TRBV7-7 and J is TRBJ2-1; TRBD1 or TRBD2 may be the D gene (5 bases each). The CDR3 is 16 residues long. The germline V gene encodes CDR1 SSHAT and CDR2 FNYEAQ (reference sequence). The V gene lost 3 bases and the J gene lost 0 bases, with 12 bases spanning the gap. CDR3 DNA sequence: TGTGCCAGCAGCTTCGGGACGGGTAGCTCCTACAATGAGCAGTTCTTC. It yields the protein CASSFGTGSSYNEQFF.

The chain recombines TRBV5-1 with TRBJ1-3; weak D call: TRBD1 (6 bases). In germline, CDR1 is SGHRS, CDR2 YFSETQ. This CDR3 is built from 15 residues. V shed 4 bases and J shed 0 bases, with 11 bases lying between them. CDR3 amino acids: CASSSTGSSGNTIYF. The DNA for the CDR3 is TGCGCCAGCAGCAGTACAGGGAGCTCTGGAAACACCATATATTTT.

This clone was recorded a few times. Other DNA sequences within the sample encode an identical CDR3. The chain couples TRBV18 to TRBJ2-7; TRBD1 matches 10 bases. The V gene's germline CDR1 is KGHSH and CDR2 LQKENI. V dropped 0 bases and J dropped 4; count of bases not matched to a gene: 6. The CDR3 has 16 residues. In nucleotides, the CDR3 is TGTGCCAGCTCACCACCCGGGACAGGGGTATTATACGAGCAGTACTTC. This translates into CASSPPGTGVLYEQYF.

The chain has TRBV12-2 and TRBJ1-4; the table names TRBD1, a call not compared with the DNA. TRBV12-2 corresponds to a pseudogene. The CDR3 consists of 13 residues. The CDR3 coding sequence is TGTGCAAGTCGCTCGGGACATAATGAAAAACTGTTTTTT. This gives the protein CASRSGHNEKLFF.

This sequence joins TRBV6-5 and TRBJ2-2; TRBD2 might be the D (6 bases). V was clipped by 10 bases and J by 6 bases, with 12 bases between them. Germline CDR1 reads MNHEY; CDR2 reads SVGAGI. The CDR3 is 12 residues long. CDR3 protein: CATRLVAGELFF. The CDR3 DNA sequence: TGTGCCACACGACTAGTCGCCGGGGAGCTGTTTTTT.

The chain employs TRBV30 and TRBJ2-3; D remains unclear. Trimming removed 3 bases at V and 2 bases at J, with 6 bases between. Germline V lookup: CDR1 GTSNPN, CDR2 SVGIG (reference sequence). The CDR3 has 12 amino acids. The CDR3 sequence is CAWRPFTDTQYF. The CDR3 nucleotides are TGTGCCTGGAGACCCTTCACAGATACGCAGTATTTT.

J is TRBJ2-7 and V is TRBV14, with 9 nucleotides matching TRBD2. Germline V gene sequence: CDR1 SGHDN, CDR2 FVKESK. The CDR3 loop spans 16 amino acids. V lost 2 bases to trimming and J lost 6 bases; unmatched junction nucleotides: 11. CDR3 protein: CASSQPGSGSRVEQYF. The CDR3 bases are TGTGCCAGCAGCCAACCGGGTAGCGGGAGTAGGGTCGAGCAGTACTTC.

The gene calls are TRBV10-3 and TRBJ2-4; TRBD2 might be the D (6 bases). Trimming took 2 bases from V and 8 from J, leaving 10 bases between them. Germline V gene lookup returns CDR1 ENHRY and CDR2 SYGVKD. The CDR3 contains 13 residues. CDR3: CAISEGTGDIQYF. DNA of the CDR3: TGTGCCATCAGTGAGGGGACTGGGGACATTCAGTACTTC.

The CDR3 here is CASSLGGTETQYF. As DNA, the CDR3 is TGCGCCAGCAGCTTAGGGGGAACGGAGACCCAGTACTTC. This sequence joins TRBV5-1 and TRBJ2-5; tentative D call: TRBD1 (6 bases). Germline V gene lookup returns CDR1 SGHRS and CDR2 YFSETQ. The CDR3 is 13 amino acids. V shed 2 bases and J shed 5 bases, with 10 bases lying between them.

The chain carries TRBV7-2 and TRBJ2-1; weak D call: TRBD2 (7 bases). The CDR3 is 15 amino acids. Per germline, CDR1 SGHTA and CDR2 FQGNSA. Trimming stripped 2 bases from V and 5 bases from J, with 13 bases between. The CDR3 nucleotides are TGTGCCAGCAGCTTACGAGGGGGGGTGAACAATGAGCAGTTCTTC. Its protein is CASSLRGGVNNEQFF.

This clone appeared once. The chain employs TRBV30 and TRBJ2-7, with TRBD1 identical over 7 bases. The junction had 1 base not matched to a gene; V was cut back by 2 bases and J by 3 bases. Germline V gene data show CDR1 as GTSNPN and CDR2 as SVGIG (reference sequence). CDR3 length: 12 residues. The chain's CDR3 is CAWSRTGYEQYF. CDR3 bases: TGTGCCTGGAGTCGGACAGGCTACGAGCAGTACTTC.